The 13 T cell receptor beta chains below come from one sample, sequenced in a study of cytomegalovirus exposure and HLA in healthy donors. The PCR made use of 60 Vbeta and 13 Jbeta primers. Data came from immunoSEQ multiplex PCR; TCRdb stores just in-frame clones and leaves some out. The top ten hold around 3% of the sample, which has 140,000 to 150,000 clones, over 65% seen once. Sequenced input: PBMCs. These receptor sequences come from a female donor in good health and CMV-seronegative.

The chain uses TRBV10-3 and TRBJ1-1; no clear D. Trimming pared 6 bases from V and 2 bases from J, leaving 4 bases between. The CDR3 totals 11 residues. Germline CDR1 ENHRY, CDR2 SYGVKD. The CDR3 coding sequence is TGTGCCATCAGGTCTAACACTGAAGCTTTCTTT. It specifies CAIRSNTEAFF.

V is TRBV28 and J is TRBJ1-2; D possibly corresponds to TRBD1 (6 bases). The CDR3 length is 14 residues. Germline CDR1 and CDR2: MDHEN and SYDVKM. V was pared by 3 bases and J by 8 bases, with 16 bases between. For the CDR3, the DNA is TGTGCCAGCAGTTTGGGGGCTACCCTGGGGGGCTACACCTTC. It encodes CASSLGATLGGYTF.

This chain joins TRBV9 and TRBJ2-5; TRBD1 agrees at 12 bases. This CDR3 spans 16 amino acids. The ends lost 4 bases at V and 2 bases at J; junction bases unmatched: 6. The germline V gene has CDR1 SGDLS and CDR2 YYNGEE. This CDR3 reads CASSPRDRGLQETQYF. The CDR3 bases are TGTGCCAGCAGCCCAAGGGACAGGGGGCTACAAGAGACCCAGTACTTC.

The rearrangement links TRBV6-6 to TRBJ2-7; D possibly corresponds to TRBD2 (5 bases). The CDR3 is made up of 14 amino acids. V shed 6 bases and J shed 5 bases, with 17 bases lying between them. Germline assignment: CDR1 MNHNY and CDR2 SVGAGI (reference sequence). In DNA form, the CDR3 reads TGTGCCAGCAGCGATCCTCCGGTCGGGAACGAGCAGTACTTC. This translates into CASSDPPVGNEQYF.

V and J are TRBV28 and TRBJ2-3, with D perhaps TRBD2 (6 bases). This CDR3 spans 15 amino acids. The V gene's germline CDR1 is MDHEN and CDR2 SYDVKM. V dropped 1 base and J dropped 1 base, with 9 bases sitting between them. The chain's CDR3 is CASSLYPGGTDTQYF. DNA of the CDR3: TGTGCCAGCAGTTTATATCCGGGGGGCACAGATACGCAGTATTTT.

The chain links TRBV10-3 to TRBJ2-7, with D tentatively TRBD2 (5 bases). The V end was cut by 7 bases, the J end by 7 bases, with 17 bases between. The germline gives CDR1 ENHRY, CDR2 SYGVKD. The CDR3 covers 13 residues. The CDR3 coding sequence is TGTGCCATCAAGAATGCGCCACGGGGAGAGCAGTACTTC. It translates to CAIKNAPRGEQYF.

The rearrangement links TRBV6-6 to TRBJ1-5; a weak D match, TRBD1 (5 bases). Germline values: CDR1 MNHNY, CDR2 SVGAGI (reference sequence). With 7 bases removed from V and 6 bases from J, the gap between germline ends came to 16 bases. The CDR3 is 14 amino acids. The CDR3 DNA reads TGTGCCAGCACCCTCCGGAAGGGGTTTCAGCCCCAGCATTTT. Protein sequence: CASTLRKGFQPQHF.

The CDR3 DNA sequence: TGTGCCAGCAGCTTAGGGGGACAGAGCACTGAAGCTTTCTTT. This encodes CASSLGGQSTEAFF. The rearrangement joins TRBV7-2 to TRBJ1-1; 7 bases line up with TRBD1. V lost 1 base, J lost 4 bases, and 3 bases stayed unmatched. In germline, CDR1 is SGHTA, CDR2 FQGNSA. There are 14 residues in the CDR3.

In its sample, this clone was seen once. This chain's CDR3 is CSFRSTGDNYGYTF. The CDR3 nucleotides read TGCAGCTTCAGGTCGACAGGTGACAACTATGGCTACACCTTC. This rearrangement joins TRBV29-1 to TRBJ1-2; D is perhaps TRBD1 (6 bases). The CDR3 loop spans 14 amino acids. Germline loops: CDR1 SQVTM, CDR2 ANQGSEA. V lost 8 bases to trimming and J lost 2 bases, with 18 bases between them.

The CDR3 here is CASNKQGTYEQYF. The DNA of the CDR3 is TGTGCCAGCAATAAGCAGGGAACCTACGAGCAGTACTTC. V and J are TRBV27 and TRBJ2-7, with a possible D match to TRBD1 (5 bases). Trimming took off 7 bases at V and 2 bases at J, with 12 bases between the two ends. From germline, CDR1 is MNHEY and CDR2 SMNVEV (reference sequence). The CDR3 runs 13 residues.

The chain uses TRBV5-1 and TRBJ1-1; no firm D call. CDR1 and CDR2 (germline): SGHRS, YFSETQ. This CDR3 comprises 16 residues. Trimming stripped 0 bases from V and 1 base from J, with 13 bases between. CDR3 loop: CASSLDPPQENTEAFF. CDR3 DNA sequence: TGCGCCAGCAGCTTGGATCCCCCCCAGGAGAACACTGAAGCTTTCTTT.

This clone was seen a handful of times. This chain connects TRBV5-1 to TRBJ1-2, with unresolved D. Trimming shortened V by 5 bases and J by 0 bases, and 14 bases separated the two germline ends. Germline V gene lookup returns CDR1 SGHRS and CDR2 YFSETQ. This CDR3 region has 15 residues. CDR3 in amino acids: CASSYTRGANYGYTF. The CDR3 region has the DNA TGCGCCAGCAGTTATACTCGGGGAGCTAACTATGGCTACACCTTC.

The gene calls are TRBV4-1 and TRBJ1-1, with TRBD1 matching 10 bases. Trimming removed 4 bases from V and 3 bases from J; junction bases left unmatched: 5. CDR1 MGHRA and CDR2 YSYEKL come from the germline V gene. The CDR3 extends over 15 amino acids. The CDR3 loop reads CASSLDRGRDTEAFF. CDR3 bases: TGCGCCAGCAGCCTTGACAGGGGGCGCGACACTGAAGCTTTCTTT.